What follows are 25 T cell receptor beta chains derived from one specimen sequenced in a study of cytomegalovirus exposure and HLA in healthy donors. The PCR ran on 60 Vbeta and 13 Jbeta primers. The repertoire was sequenced with immunoSEQ multiplex PCR; TCRdb's copy has only in-frame clones and lacks some. Of about 130,000 clones listed, roughly 79% are singletons. The material sequenced was PBMCs. These receptor sequences come from a woman between 45 and 60 years old in good health and CMV-seronegative.

V is TRBV6-5 and J is TRBJ2-1, with 7 bases fitting TRBD1. Germline CDR1 reads MNHEY; CDR2 reads SVGAGI. The CDR3 has 14 amino acids. V gave up 4 bases and J gave up 1 base; unmatched junction bases: 1. CDR3 region: CASSWTGSYNEQFF. The CDR3 nucleotides are TGTGCCAGCAGTTGGACAGGTTCCTACAATGAGCAGTTCTTC.

The chain joins TRBV7-3 to TRBJ2-1; TRBD2 aligns across 7 bases. The junction had 9 bases not matched to a gene; V was cut back by 5 bases and J by 5 bases. Germline CDR1 and CDR2: SGHTA and FQGTGA. The CDR3 length is 15 residues. CDR3: CASSRKTSADNEQFF. The DNA of the CDR3 is TGTGCCAGCAGCCGCAAAACTAGCGCAGACAATGAGCAGTTCTTC.

Turning to this clone: The junction departs from germline at one end; a sequencing error may be responsible. This chain joins TRBV28 and TRBJ1-5; D gene unclear. The CDR3 has 16 amino acids. The germline V gene encodes CDR1 MDHEN and CDR2 SYDVKM. CDR3 nucleotides: TGTGCCAGCAGTTTGAGCCCTGGACCTAGCAATCAGCCCCAGAATTTT. Amino acid sequence: CASSLSPGPSNQPQNF. Supplemented by reference TRBV28 and TRBJ1-5, the full variable domain reads DVKVTQSSRYLVKRTGEKVFLECVQDMDHENMFWYRQDPGLGLRLIYFSYDVKMKEKGDIPEGYSVSREKKERFSLILESASTNQTSMYLCASSLSPGPSNQPQNFGDGTRLSIL.

The chain couples TRBV30 to TRBJ1-1; the match to TRBD1 covers 7 bases. The CDR3 consists of 12 residues. CDR1 GTSNPN and CDR2 SVGIG come from the germline V gene (reference sequence). V was pared by 6 bases and J by 1 base, with 2 bases of the junction left unmatched. In nucleotides, the CDR3 is TGTGCCTGCCGGACAGGGAACACTGAAGCTTTCTTT. Translated, it gives CACRTGNTEAFF.

The rearrangement uses TRBV7-3 and TRBJ2-1; D unclear. Germline V gene data show CDR1 as SGHTA and CDR2 as FQGTGA. The CDR3 loop spans 18 amino acids. The germline V and J ends were trimmed by 1 base and 8 bases, with 24 bases remaining between them. For the CDR3, the DNA is TGTGCCAGCAGCTTAAGTTCGTCGGCGTGGGCTATCCAGGATGAGCAGTTCTTC. Protein: CASSLSSSAWAIQDEQFF. Together with reference TRBV7-3 and TRBJ2-1, the CDR3 gives the full variable domain: GAGVSQTPSNKVTEKGKYVELRCDPISGHTALYWYRQSLGQGPEFLIYFQGTGAADDSGLPNDRFFAVRPEGSVSTLKIQRTERGDSAVYLCASSLSSSAWAIQDEQFFGPGTRLTVL.

This chain uses TRBV6-1 with TRBJ2-5; 7 bases fit TRBD1. The tail of the sequence fits TRBJ2-7 better, so the J call may be wrong. CDR1 is MNHNS and CDR2 is SASEGT in the germline V gene. There are 15 residues in the CDR3. The CDR3 loop is CASSEKGTDLYEQYF. The DNA for the CDR3 is TGTGCCAGCAGTGAAAAGGGGACAGATCTATACGAGCAGTACTTC.

The gene calls are TRBV9 and TRBJ2-1; unclear D gene. CDR3 length equals 15 residues. The V and J ends lost 3 bases and 7 bases respectively, with 17 bases between them. CDR1 is SGDLS and CDR2 is YYNGEE in the germline V gene. CDR3 sequence reads: CASSARTVLGNEQFF. CDR3 in DNA: TGTGCCAGCAGCGCCCGCACCGTCCTAGGAAATGAGCAGTTCTTC. Full variable domain (remainder filled in from reference TRBV9 and TRBJ2-1): DSGVTQTPKHLITATGQRVTLRCSPRSGDLSVYWYQQSLDQGLQFLIQYYNGEERAKGNILERFSAQQFPDLHSELNLSSLELGDSALYFCASSARTVLGNEQFFGPGTRLTVL.

The chain joins TRBV7-9 to TRBJ2-3; 9 bases match TRBD1. Unmatched junction bases numbered 11, after V lost 5 bases and J lost 2 bases. The CDR3 loop spans 17 amino acids. Germline lookup yields CDR1 SEHNR and CDR2 FQNEAQ (reference sequence). The DNA for the CDR3 is TGTGCCAGCAGCCAGGGGATCGGACAGGGGATCACAGATACGCAGTATTTT. This translates into CASSQGIGQGITDTQYF.

This chain joins TRBV7-2 and TRBJ1-4; D might be TRBD1 (5 bases). Germline loops: CDR1 SGHTA, CDR2 FQGNSA. V lost 7 bases, J lost 5 bases, and 17 bases lay in between. The CDR3 covers 15 residues. CDR3 protein: CASTEGGAENEKLFF. In DNA, the CDR3 is TGTGCCAGCACCGAAGGTGGGGCTGAGAATGAAAAACTGTTTTTT. Based on the CDR3 plus reference TRBV7-2 and TRBJ1-4, the full variable domain is GAGVSQSPSNKVTEKGKDVELRCDPISGHTALYWYRQSLGQGLEFLIYFQGNSAPDKSGLPSDRFSAERTGGSVSTLTIQRTQQEDSAVYLCASTEGGAENEKLFFGSGTQLSVL.

The V gene is TRBV28, the J gene TRBJ2-1; 14 positions agree with TRBD2. The germline V gene has CDR1 MDHEN and CDR2 SYDVKM. The CDR3 totals 14 residues. J was trimmed by 10 bases and V by 5 bases; bases with no gene match: 4. This CDR3 is CASSGTSGRREQFF. CDR3 bases: TGTGCCAGCAGTGGGACTAGCGGGAGACGCGAGCAGTTCTTC.

This clone was recorded a few times. This chain links TRBV6-5 with TRBJ1-2; TRBD1 is a possible D gene (5 bases). The germline gives CDR1 MNHEY, CDR2 SVGAGI. The V end was cut by 11 bases, the J end by 4 bases, with 20 bases between. The CDR3 sequence is 14 residues long. CDR3: CAVGDSFSFYGYTF. CDR3 DNA: TGTGCCGTAGGAGACAGTTTTTCCTTCTATGGCTACACCTTC.

This clone was observed a few times. J is TRBJ1-5 and V is TRBV28, with 9 bases matching TRBD1. With V trimmed by 3 bases and J by 2 bases, 2 bases remained unmatched. This CDR3 spans 15 amino acids. Germline-derived CDR1 and CDR2 are MDHEN and SYDVKM. CDR3 sequence reads: CASSFGDRGNQPQHF. In nucleotides, the CDR3 is TGTGCCAGCAGTTTTGGGGACAGGGGCAATCAGCCCCAGCATTTT.

The sample holds a few counts of this clone. The chain joins TRBV6-5 to TRBJ1-1, with D uncertain. V dropped 0 bases and J dropped 1 base, with 9 bases sitting between them. The CDR3 extends over 15 amino acids. From germline, CDR1 is MNHEY and CDR2 SVGAGI. CDR3 bases: TGTGCCAGCAGTTACTCGAAGGCAGGGAACACTGAAGCTTTCTTT. The encoded protein is CASSYSKAGNTEAFF.

A few counts support this clone. The chain has TRBV5-1 and TRBJ1-2, with 8 nucleotides matching TRBD1. This CDR3 has 14 amino acids. V trimming: 4 bases; J trimming: 2 bases; junction bases outside the gene matches: 4. Germline CDR1 is SGHRS and CDR2 is YFSETQ. The CDR3 spells CASSERTGNYGYTF. CDR3 coding DNA: TGCGCCAGCAGCGAAAGGACAGGGAACTATGGCTACACCTTC.

In its sample, this clone was seen a few times. V usage is TRBV2 and J usage is TRBJ1-5, with unresolved D. V was clipped by 3 bases and J by 4 bases, with 13 bases between them. CDR1 is SNHLY, CDR2 FYNNEI, per germline. The CDR3 is 15 residues long. The CDR3 region has the DNA TGTGCCAGCAGTGAGCGGCGGATCATAAATCAGCCCCAGCATTTT. The encoded protein is CASSERRIINQPQHF. Using reference TRBV2 and TRBJ1-5 for the parts outside the CDR3, the full variable domain is EPEVTQTPSHQVTQMGQEVILRCVPISNHLYFYWYRQILGQKVEFLVSFYNNEISEKSEIFDDQFSVERPDGSNFTLKIRSTKLEDSAMYFCASSERRIINQPQHFGDGTRLSIL.

The chain uses TRBV19 and TRBJ1-1; D might be TRBD1 (6 bases). In germline, CDR1 is LNHDA, CDR2 SQIVND (reference sequence). Trimming removed 6 bases at V and 0 bases at J, with 14 bases between. The CDR3 extends over 15 amino acids. CDR3: CASSYRARMNTEAFF. In DNA, the CDR3 is TGTGCCAGTAGCTACAGGGCCCGGATGAACACTGAAGCTTTCTTT. The full variable domain, in which reference TRBV19 and TRBJ1-1 provide the parts outside the CDR3, is DGGITQSPKYLFRKEGQNVTLSCEQNLNHDAMYWYRQDPGQGLRLIYYSQIVNDFQKGDIAEGYSVSREKKESFPLTVTSAQKNPTAFYLCASSYRARMNTEAFFGQGTRLTVV.

This clone was recorded once. J is TRBJ2-3 and V is TRBV7-2, with 7 bases matching TRBD1. The CDR3 length is 16 residues. Germline V gene sequence: CDR1 SGHTA, CDR2 FQGNSA. V lost 1 base and J lost 1; bases outside the gene matches: 5. The CDR3, as DNA: TGTGCCAGCAGCTTAGGACAGGGATTCGGCACAGATACGCAGTATTTT. This translates into CASSLGQGFGTDTQYF.

The genes are TRBV28 and TRBJ1-3; D might be TRBD1 (5 bases). Germline values: CDR1 MDHEN, CDR2 SYDVKM. This CDR3 comprises 14 residues. V dropped 6 bases and J dropped 0 bases, with 9 bases sitting between them. CDR3 nucleotides: TGTGCCAGCAGCCTCAGGGTCTCTGGAAACACCATATATTTT. It encodes CASSLRVSGNTIYF.

The chain recombines TRBV7-3 with TRBJ2-3, with unresolved D. CDR1 is SGHTA and CDR2 is FQGTGA in the germline V gene. The ends were cut back, 2 bases at V and 2 bases at J, with 5 bases in the middle. This CDR3 comprises 13 residues. CDR3 amino acids: CASSLAHTDTQYF. CDR3 nucleotides: TGTGCCAGCAGCTTAGCGCACACAGATACGCAGTATTTT.

This clone showed up just a few times. The chain combines TRBV5-1 with TRBJ2-5, with TRBD2 matching 7 bases. Germline CDR1 and CDR2: SGHRS and YFSETQ. With V trimmed by 4 bases and J by 4 bases, 7 bases remained unmatched. This CDR3 region has 14 residues. This CDR3 is CASSHQRGGETQYF. The CDR3 DNA reads as TGCGCCAGCAGCCACCAGCGGGGCGGAGAGACCCAGTACTTC. Drawing the rest from reference TRBV5-1 and TRBJ2-5, the complete variable domain is KAGVTQTPRYLIKTRGQQVTLSCSPISGHRSVSWYQQTPGQGLQFLFEYFSETQRNKGNFPGRFSGRQFSNSRSEMNVSTLELGDSALYLCASSHQRGGETQYFGPGTRLLVL.

As concerns this clone: Sequence at one end of the junction differs from germline and may be a read error. The gene calls are TRBV7-9 and TRBJ1-1, with unresolved D. The CDR3 length is 12 residues. The germline CDR1 and CDR2 sequences are SEHNR and FQNEAQ (reference sequence). In nucleotides, the CDR3 is TGTTCCAGCAGCTTACAGAACACTGAAGCTTTCTTT. Its protein is CSSSLQNTEAFF. The whole variable domain, remainder taken from reference TRBV7-9 and TRBJ1-1, is DTGVSQNPRHKITKRGQNVTFRCDPISEHNRLYWYRQTLGQGPEFLTYFQNEAQLEKSRLLSDRFSAERPKGSFSTLEIQRTEQGDSAMYLCSSSLQNTEAFFGQGTRLTVV.

The rearrangement joins TRBV28 to TRBJ1-2; the D gene is possibly TRBD1 (6 bases). Trimming took off 6 bases at V and 7 bases at J, with 18 bases between the two ends. CDR1 and CDR2 (germline): MDHEN, SYDVKM. The CDR3 covers 14 residues. The CDR3 protein is CASRKPDRSFGYTF. In nucleotides, the CDR3 is TGTGCCAGCAGGAAACCCGACAGGTCCTTTGGCTACACCTTC.

V is TRBV19 and J is TRBJ2-4; 10 positions match TRBD1. V shed 4 bases and J 8 bases; nucleotides not matched to a gene: 11. The CDR3 is 16 amino acids. Looked up from germline, CDR1 is LNHDA and CDR2 is SQIVND (reference sequence). The CDR3 bases are TGTGCCAGTAGTAGGGGGTCCGGGGACAGGGGAGACATTCAGTACTTC. It specifies CASSRGSGDRGDIQYF.

This clone was seen a few times. The chain recombines TRBV27 with TRBJ1-5; tentatively, D is TRBD1 (5 bases). The V and J ends lost 6 bases and 4 bases respectively, with 10 bases between them. This CDR3 has 13 amino acids. CDR1 MNHEY and CDR2 SMNVEV come from the germline V gene (reference sequence). The CDR3 sequence: CASRAGGNQPQHF. Here the CDR3 DNA reads TGTGCCAGCAGGGCTGGGGGGAATCAGCCCCAGCATTTT.

The chain employs TRBV6-1 and TRBJ2-7; TRBD1 is a possible D gene (5 bases). Trimming shortened V by 1 base and J by 3 bases, and 10 bases separated the two germline ends. The CDR3 has 14 amino acids. In germline, CDR1 is MNHNS, CDR2 SASEGT. In DNA form, the CDR3 reads TGTGCCAGCAGTGAAGGGCCAGGGAACTACGAGCAGTACTTC. Translating it yields CASSEGPGNYEQYF.